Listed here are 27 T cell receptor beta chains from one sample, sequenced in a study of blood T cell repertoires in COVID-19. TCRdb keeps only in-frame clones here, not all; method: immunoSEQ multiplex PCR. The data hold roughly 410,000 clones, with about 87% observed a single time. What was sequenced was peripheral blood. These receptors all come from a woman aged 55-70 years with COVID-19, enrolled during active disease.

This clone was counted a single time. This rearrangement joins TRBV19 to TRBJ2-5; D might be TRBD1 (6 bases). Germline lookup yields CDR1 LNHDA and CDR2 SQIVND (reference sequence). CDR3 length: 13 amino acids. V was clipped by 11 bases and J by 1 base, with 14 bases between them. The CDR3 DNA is TGTGCCTCGTCCGGGACAACCCAAGAGACCCAGTACTTC. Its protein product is CASSGTTQETQYF. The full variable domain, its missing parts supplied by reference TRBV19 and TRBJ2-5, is DGGITQSPKYLFRKEGQNVTLSCEQNLNHDAMYWYRQDPGQGLRLIYYSQIVNDFQKGDIAEGYSVSREKKESFPLTVTSAQKNPTAFYLCASSGTTQETQYFGPGTRLLVL.

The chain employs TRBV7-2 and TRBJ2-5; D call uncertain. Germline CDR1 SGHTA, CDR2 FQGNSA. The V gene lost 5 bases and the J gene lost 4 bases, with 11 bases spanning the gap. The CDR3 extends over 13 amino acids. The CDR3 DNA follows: TGTGCCAGCAGCCCGATTCGGGTAGAGACCCAGTACTTC. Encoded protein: CASSPIRVETQYF.

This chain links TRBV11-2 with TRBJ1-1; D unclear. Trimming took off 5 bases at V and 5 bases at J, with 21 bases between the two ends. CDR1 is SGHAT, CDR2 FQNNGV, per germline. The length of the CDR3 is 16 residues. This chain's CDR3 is CASSHLKWGVLTEAFF. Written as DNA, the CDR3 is TGTGCCAGCAGCCACTTAAAATGGGGAGTATTGACTGAAGCTTTCTTT.

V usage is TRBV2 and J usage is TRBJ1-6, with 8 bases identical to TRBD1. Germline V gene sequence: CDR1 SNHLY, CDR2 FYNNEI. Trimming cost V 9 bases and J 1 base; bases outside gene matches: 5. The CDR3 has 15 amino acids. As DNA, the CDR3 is TGTGCCAGTAGAGACAGGGGATCCTATAATTCACCCCTCCACTTT. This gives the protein CASRDRGSYNSPLHF.

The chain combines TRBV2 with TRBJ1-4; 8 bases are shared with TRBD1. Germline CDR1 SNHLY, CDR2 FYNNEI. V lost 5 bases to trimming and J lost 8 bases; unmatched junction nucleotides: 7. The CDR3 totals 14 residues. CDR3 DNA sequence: TGTGCCAGCAGTCCGGACAGGGTGCGGGAAAAACTGTTTTTT. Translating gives CASSPDRVREKLFF.

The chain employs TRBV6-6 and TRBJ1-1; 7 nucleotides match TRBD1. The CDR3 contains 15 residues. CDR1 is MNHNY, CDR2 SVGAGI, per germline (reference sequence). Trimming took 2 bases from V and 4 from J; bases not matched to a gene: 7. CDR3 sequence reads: CASSYRQGGSTEAFF. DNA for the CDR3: TGTGCCAGCAGTTACCGACAGGGAGGCAGCACTGAAGCTTTCTTT.

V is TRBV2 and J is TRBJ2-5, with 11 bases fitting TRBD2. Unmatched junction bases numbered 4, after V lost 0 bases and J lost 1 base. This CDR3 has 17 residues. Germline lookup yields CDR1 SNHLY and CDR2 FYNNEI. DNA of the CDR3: TGTGCCAGCAGTGAAGCGCTTAGCGGGGGGGCCCAAGAGACCCAGTACTTC. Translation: CASSEALSGGAQETQYF.

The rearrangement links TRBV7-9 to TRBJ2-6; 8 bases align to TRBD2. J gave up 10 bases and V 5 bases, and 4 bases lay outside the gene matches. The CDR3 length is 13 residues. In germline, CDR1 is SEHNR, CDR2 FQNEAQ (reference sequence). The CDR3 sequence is CASSAGGGNVLTF. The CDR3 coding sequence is TGTGCCAGCAGCGCGGGGGGAGGAAACGTCCTGACTTTC.

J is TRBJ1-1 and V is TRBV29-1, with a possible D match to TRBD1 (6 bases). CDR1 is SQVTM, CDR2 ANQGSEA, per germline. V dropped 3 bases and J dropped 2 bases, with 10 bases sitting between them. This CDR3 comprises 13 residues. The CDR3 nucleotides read TGCAGCGTTGAGGGACAAGGCAACACTGAAGCTTTCTTT. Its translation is CSVEGQGNTEAFF.

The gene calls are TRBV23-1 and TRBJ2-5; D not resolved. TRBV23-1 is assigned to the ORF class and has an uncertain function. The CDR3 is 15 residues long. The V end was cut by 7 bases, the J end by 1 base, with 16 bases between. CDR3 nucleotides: TGCGCCAGCACCCACCCGTGGGCCATCCAAGAGACCCAGTACTTC. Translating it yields CASTHPWAIQETQYF.

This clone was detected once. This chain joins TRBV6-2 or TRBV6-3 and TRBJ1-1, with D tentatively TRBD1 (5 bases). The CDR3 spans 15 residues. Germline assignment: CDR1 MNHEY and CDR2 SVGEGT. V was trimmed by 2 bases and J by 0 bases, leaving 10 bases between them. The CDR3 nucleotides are TGTGCCAGCAGTTACAGGACAACCATGAACACTGAAGCTTTCTTT. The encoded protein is CASSYRTTMNTEAFF.

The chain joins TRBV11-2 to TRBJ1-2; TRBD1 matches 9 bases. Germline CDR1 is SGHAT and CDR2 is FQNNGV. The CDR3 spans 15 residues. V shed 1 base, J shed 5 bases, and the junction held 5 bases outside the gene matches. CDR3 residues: CASSLAYGQGYGYTF. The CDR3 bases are TGTGCCAGCAGCTTAGCTTATGGACAGGGGTATGGCTACACCTTC. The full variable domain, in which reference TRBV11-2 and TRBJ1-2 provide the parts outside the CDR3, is EAGVAQSPRYKIIEKRQSVAFWCNPISGHATLYWYQQILGQGPKLLIQFQNNGVVDDSQLPKDRFSAERLKGVDSTLKIQPAKLEDSAVYLCASSLAYGQGYGYTFGSGTRLTVV.

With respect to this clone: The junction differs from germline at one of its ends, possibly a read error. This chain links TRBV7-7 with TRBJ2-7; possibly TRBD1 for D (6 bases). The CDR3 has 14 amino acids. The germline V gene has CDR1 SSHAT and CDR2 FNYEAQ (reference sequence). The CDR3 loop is CASSLRTGSYEQYF. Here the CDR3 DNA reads TGTGCTAGCAGCCTACGTACAGGGTCCTACGAGCAGTACTTC.

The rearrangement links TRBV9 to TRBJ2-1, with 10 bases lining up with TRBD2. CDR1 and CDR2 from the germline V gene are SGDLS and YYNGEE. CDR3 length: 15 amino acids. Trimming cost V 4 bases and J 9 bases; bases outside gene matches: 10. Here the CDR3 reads CASSSAAGGRGEQFF. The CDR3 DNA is TGTGCCAGCAGCTCCGCAGCGGGGGGGCGGGGTGAGCAGTTCTTC.

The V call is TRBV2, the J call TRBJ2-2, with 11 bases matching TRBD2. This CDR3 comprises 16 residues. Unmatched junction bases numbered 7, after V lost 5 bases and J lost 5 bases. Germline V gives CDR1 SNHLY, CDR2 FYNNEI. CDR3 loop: CASSSPGLAVTGELFF. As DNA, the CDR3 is TGTGCCAGCAGTAGTCCGGGACTAGCGGTAACCGGGGAGCTGTTTTTT.

Written as DNA, the CDR3 is TGTGCCAGCAGCCAAGACACAGGGGTGACTAATGAAAAACTGTTTTTT. Translation: CASSQDTGVTNEKLFF. This chain uses TRBV3-1 (or the pseudogene TRBV3-2) with TRBJ1-4, with 7 nucleotides matching TRBD1. The CDR3 runs 16 residues. Germline lookup yields CDR1 LGHDT and CDR2 YNNKEL (reference sequence). J was trimmed by 2 bases and V by 0 bases; bases with no gene match: 3.

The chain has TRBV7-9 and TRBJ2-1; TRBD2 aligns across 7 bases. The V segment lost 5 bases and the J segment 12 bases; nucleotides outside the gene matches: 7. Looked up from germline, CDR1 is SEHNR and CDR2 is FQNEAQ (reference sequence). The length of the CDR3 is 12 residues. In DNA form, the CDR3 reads TGTGCCAGCAGCCCAGAGGGGAGGGTGCAGTTCTTC. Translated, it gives CASSPEGRVQFF. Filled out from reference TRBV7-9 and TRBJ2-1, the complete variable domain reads DTGVSQNPRHKITKRGQNVTFRCDPISEHNRLYWYRQTLGQGPEFLTYFQNEAQLEKSRLLSDRFSAERPKGSFSTLEIQRTEQGDSAMYLCASSPEGRVQFFGPGTRLTVL.

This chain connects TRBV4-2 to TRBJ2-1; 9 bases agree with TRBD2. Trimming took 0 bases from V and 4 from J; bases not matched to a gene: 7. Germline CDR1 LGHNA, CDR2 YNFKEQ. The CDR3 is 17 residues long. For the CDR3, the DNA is TGTGCCAGCAGCCAAGAAGGAAGGGCGGGGGGGTACAATGAGCAGTTCTTC. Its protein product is CASSQEGRAGGYNEQFF.

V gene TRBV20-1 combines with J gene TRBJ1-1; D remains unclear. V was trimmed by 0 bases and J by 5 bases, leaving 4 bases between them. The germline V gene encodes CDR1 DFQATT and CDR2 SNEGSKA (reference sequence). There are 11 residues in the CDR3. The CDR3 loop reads CSARDGTEAFF. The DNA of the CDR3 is TGCAGTGCTAGAGACGGGACTGAAGCTTTCTTT.

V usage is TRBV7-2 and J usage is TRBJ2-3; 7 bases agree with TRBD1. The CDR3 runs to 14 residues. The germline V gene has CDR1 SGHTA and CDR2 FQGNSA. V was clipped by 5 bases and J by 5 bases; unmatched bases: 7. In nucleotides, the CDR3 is TGTGCCAGCAGCAGCAGGACAGGCGTAGATACGCAGTATTTT. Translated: CASSSRTGVDTQYF.

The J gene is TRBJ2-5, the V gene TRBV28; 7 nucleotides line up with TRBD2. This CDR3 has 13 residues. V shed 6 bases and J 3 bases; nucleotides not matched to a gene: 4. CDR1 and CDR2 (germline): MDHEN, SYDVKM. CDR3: CASRTGTKETQYF. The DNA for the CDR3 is TGTGCCAGCAGAACCGGGACTAAAGAGACCCAGTACTTC. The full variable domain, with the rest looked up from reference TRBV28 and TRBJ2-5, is DVKVTQSSRYLVKRTGEKVFLECVQDMDHENMFWYRQDPGLGLRLIYFSYDVKMKEKGDIPEGYSVSREKKERFSLILESASTNQTSMYLCASRTGTKETQYFGPGTRLLVL.

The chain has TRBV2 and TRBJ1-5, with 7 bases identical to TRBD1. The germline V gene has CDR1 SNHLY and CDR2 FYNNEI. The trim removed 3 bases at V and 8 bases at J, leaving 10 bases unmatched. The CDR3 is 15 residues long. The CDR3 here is CASSEDRRPWKPQHF. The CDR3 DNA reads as TGTGCCAGCAGTGAGGACAGGAGACCTTGGAAGCCCCAGCATTTT.

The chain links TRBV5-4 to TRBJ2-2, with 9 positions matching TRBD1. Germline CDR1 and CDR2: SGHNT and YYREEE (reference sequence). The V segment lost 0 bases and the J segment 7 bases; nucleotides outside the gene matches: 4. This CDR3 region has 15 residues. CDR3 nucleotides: TGTGCCAGCAGCTTGGTACAGGGGGCGATCGGGGAGCTGTTTTTT. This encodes CASSLVQGAIGELFF.

The CDR3 reads CASSPLETQYF. For the CDR3, the DNA is TGTGCCAGCAGCCCCTTAGAGACCCAGTACTTC. The J gene is TRBJ2-5, the V gene TRBV5-5; D is unclear. The CDR3 totals 11 residues. Trimming removed 4 bases from V and 4 bases from J, with 5 bases in between. Germline-derived CDR1 and CDR2 are SGHKS and YYEKEE (reference sequence).

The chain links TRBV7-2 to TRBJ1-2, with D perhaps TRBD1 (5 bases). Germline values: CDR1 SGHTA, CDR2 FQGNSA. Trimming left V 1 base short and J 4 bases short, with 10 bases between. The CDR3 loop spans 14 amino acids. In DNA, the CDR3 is TGTGCCAGCAGCTTAGTTGGGCAGGGCTATGGCTACACCTTC. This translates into CASSLVGQGYGYTF.

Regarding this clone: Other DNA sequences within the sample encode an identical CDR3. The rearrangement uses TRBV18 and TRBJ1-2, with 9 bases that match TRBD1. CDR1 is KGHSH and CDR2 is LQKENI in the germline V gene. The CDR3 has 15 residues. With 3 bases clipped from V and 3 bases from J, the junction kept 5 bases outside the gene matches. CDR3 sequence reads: CASSPRDRDHYGYTF. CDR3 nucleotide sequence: TGTGCCAGCTCACCCCGGGACAGGGACCACTATGGCTACACCTTC.

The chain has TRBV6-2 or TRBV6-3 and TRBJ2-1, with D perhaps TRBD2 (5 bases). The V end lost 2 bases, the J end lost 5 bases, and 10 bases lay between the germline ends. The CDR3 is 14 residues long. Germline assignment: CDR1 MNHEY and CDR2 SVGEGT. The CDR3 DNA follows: TGTGCCAGCAGTTACCCGGGATTTAACAATGAGCAGTTCTTC. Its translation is CASSYPGFNNEQFF.